The 23 T cell receptor beta chains reported below all come from one sample, sequenced in a study of blood T cell repertoires in COVID-19. Data came from immunoSEQ multiplex PCR; TCRdb stores just in-frame clones and leaves some out. The table shows 60,000 or so clones, with 65% to 85% occurring only once. The source material was PBMCs or T cells enriched from blood (not recorded which). The receptors stem from a woman in her fifties or sixties who had been exposed to COVID-19.

As to this clone: One end of the junction fails to match germline, which may point to a read error. This chain uses TRBV10-3 with TRBJ2-3; 9 positions match TRBD2. Germline V lookup: CDR1 ENHRY, CDR2 SYGVKD. The CDR3 extends over 15 amino acids. CDR3 sequence (DNA): TGTGCCATCAGTGATTCGGGACTAGCTACCCCTATCCTGACATTT. Amino acids: CAISDSGLATPILTF.

This chain links TRBV30 with TRBJ1-1; perhaps TRBD1 as D (6 bases). Deletions cut 4 bases from V and 0 bases from J, with 9 bases between. Per germline, CDR1 GTSNPN and CDR2 SVGIG (reference sequence). The CDR3 covers 13 residues. The CDR3 loop is CAWIGDMNTEAFF. The CDR3 nucleotides are TGTGCCTGGATTGGGGACATGAACACTGAAGCTTTCTTT.

The chain recombines TRBV3-1 (or the pseudogene TRBV3-2) with TRBJ2-7; D is unclear. Per the germline V gene, CDR1 is LGHDT and CDR2 is YNNKEL (reference sequence). This CDR3 spans 14 amino acids. The V and J ends lost 1 base and 2 bases respectively, with 9 bases between them. CDR3 amino acids: CASSQGYSTYEQYF. CDR3 nucleotides: TGTGCCAGCAGCCAAGGATACTCCACCTACGAGCAGTACTTC.

This clone was seen a handful of times. This sequence joins TRBV7-9 and TRBJ2-3; D may be TRBD1 (5 bases). From germline, CDR1 is SEHNR and CDR2 FQNEAQ (reference sequence). CDR3 length equals 16 residues. The V end lost 1 base, the J end lost 3 bases, and 14 bases lay between the germline ends. For the CDR3, the DNA is TGTGCCAGCAGCTTAGATCAGGGTGGTGGAACAGATACGCAGTATTTT. Translated: CASSLDQGGGTDTQYF. Drawing the rest from reference TRBV7-9 and TRBJ2-3, the complete variable domain is DTGVSQNPRHKITKRGQNVTFRCDPISEHNRLYWYRQTLGQGPEFLTYFQNEAQLEKSRLLSDRFSAERPKGSFSTLEIQRTEQGDSAMYLCASSLDQGGGTDTQYFGPGTRLTVL.

The chain is built from TRBV4-2 and TRBJ2-3; D unclear. V lost 2 bases to trimming and J lost 0 bases, with 3 bases between them. The CDR3 loop spans 13 amino acids. Germline CDR1 and CDR2: LGHNA and YNFKEQ. The CDR3 reads CASSQSSTDTQYF. The DNA of the CDR3 is TGTGCCAGCAGCCAATCGAGCACAGATACGCAGTATTTT.

The gene calls are TRBV7-2 and TRBJ2-1; D is undetermined. V lost 3 bases to trimming and J lost 6 bases, with 9 bases between them. The length of the CDR3 is 13 residues. Per germline, CDR1 SGHTA and CDR2 FQGNSA. The CDR3 is CASSFEVGNEQFF. CDR3 sequence (DNA): TGTGCCAGCAGCTTTGAGGTGGGCAATGAGCAGTTCTTC.

V usage is TRBV29-1 and J usage is TRBJ2-7, with 11 bases identical to TRBD2. The germline gives CDR1 SQVTM, CDR2 ANQGSEA. V shed 6 bases, J shed 0 bases, and the junction held 1 base outside the gene matches. CDR3 length: 13 amino acids. CDR3 sequence: CSVTSGTSYEQYF. DNA of the CDR3: TGCAGCGTGACTAGCGGGACCTCCTACGAGCAGTACTTC.

The gene calls are TRBV6-5 and TRBJ2-1, with 8 bases matching TRBD1. The V gene's germline CDR1 is MNHEY and CDR2 SVGAGI. The CDR3 consists of 15 residues. J gave up 0 bases and V 7 bases, and 5 bases lay outside the gene matches. This CDR3 is CASTLQGGSYNEQFF. The DNA of the CDR3 is TGTGCCAGCACCTTACAGGGGGGCTCCTACAATGAGCAGTTCTTC.

This clone was found many times. The chain carries TRBV27 and TRBJ1-5; 7 nucleotides line up with TRBD1. Germline values: CDR1 MNHEY, CDR2 SMNVEV (reference sequence). The CDR3 spans 16 residues. Trimming at V came to 4 bases and at J to 2 bases, leaving 8 bases not matched to a gene. The DNA of the CDR3 is TGTGCCAGCAGTTCTGCCCAGGGGGTCGGCAATCAGCCCCAGCATTTT. Its protein is CASSSAQGVGNQPQHF.

The chain has TRBV2 and TRBJ1-1, with TRBD1 matching 9 bases. V was pared by 6 bases and J by 8 bases, with 4 bases of the junction left unmatched. Germline V gene lookup returns CDR1 SNHLY and CDR2 FYNNEI. CDR3 length: 12 residues. CDR3 DNA: TGTGCCAGCAGGGGACAGGGATGGGAAGCTTTCTTT. Translating gives CASRGQGWEAFF. The variable domain in full, with the rest retrieved from reference TRBV2 and TRBJ1-1, is EPEVTQTPSHQVTQMGQEVILRCVPISNHLYFYWYRQILGQKVEFLVSFYNNEISEKSEIFDDQFSVERPDGSNFTLKIRSTKLEDSAMYFCASRGQGWEAFFGQGTRLTVV.

This clone was detected a few times. The DNA of the CDR3 is TGCAGTGCTAGTCCAGCGGGGGTATCTCGGCAGGAGACCCAGTACTTC. This sequence encodes CSASPAGVSRQETQYF. The V call is TRBV20-1, the J call TRBJ2-5; TRBD2 matches 8 bases. CDR3 length: 16 amino acids. With 3 bases clipped from V and 5 bases from J, the junction kept 14 bases outside the gene matches. Per the germline V gene, CDR1 is DFQATT and CDR2 is SNEGSKA (reference sequence).

The chain employs TRBV28 and TRBJ2-4; 7 bases fit TRBD2. From germline, CDR1 is MDHEN and CDR2 SYDVKM. The CDR3 is 13 residues long. J lost 6 bases, V lost 9 bases, and 8 bases had no gene match. CDR3 in amino acids: CASRGGGSNIQYF. CDR3 DNA sequence: TGTGCCAGTCGTGGGGGGGGGTCAAACATTCAGTACTTC.

In this sample, this clone turned up once. The V and J genes are TRBV7-6 and TRBJ1-1; the D is unclear. The CDR3 consists of 16 residues. V dropped 6 bases and J dropped 1 base, with 18 bases sitting between them. Germline V gene lookup returns CDR1 SGHVS and CDR2 FNYEAQ. CDR3 nucleotide sequence: TGTGCCAGCAGTCGTAAAGAGCGGCGGGGGAACACTGAAGCTTTCTTT. The encoded protein is CASSRKERRGNTEAFF.

The gene calls are TRBV28 and TRBJ2-5; D possibly corresponds to TRBD2 (6 bases). Germline V gene lookup returns CDR1 MDHEN and CDR2 SYDVKM. The V and J ends lost 5 bases and 9 bases respectively, with 13 bases between them. This CDR3 contains 12 residues. This CDR3 is CASSLSGGPQYF. The CDR3 bases are TGTGCCAGCAGTCTTAGCGGAGGGCCCCAGTACTTC. The variable domain in full, with the rest retrieved from reference TRBV28 and TRBJ2-5, is DVKVTQSSRYLVKRTGEKVFLECVQDMDHENMFWYRQDPGLGLRLIYFSYDVKMKEKGDIPEGYSVSREKKERFSLILESASTNQTSMYLCASSLSGGPQYFGPGTRLLVL.

The chain recombines TRBV5-5 with TRBJ1-2; D is ambiguous. Germline V gene lookup returns CDR1 SGHKS and CDR2 YYEKEE (reference sequence). This CDR3 has 14 residues. V lost 0 bases to trimming and J lost 7 bases, with 13 bases between them. CDR3 in DNA: TGTGCCAGCAGCTTGGCCGTGACACTCCGTGGCTACACCTTC. Its protein is CASSLAVTLRGYTF.

The chain is built from TRBV5-4 and TRBJ1-1; 7 nucleotides match TRBD1. The CDR3 is made up of 14 amino acids. V was pared by 0 bases and J by 3 bases, with 2 bases of the junction left unmatched. From germline, CDR1 is SGHNT and CDR2 YYREEE (reference sequence). CDR3 DNA sequence: TGTGCCAGCAGCTTGGACAGGGGTGACACTGAAGCTTTCTTT. This codes for CASSLDRGDTEAFF.

This clone has a handful of counts. The chain is built from TRBV7-9 and TRBJ1-1, with 10 bases that match TRBD1. Germline V gene lookup returns CDR1 SEHNR and CDR2 FQNEAQ (reference sequence). The length of the CDR3 is 17 residues. Trimming at V came to 4 bases and at J to 0 bases, leaving 8 bases not matched to a gene. Here the CDR3 reads CASSWAGQGFMNTEAFF. CDR3 coding DNA: TGTGCCAGCAGCTGGGCGGGACAGGGGTTCATGAACACTGAAGCTTTCTTT.

The genes are TRBV4-1 and TRBJ2-1; 8 nucleotides align to TRBD2. There are 15 residues in the CDR3. The V segment lost 1 base and the J segment 3 bases; nucleotides outside the gene matches: 2. Germline V lookup: CDR1 MGHRA, CDR2 YSYEKL. The chain's CDR3 is CASSQASGGYNEQFF. The CDR3 DNA follows: TGCGCCAGCAGCCAAGCCAGCGGGGGCTACAATGAGCAGTTCTTC.

CDR3 residues: CASSGKGQIYGYTF. CDR3 nucleotides: TGTGCCAGCAGCGGAAAGGGACAGATCTATGGCTACACCTTC. The chain uses TRBV28 and TRBJ1-2; 7 bases are shared with TRBD1. The V gene end was trimmed by 6 bases and the J gene end by 4 bases; junction bases not matched to a gene: 8. CDR3 length equals 14 residues. In germline, CDR1 is MDHEN, CDR2 SYDVKM.

The chain couples TRBV3-1 (or the pseudogene TRBV3-2) to TRBJ1-3, with TRBD1 matching 9 bases. In germline, CDR1 is LGHDT, CDR2 YNNKEL (reference sequence). The CDR3 extends over 15 amino acids. V gave up 1 base and J gave up 11 bases; unmatched junction bases: 9. The CDR3 DNA follows: TGTGCCAGCAGCCAAGGAGGGACAGGGACCCTGTCCATATATTTT. It yields the protein CASSQGGTGTLSIYF.

This sequence joins TRBV2 and TRBJ1-4; 7 bases are shared with TRBD1. CDR3 length: 12 amino acids. V was clipped by 8 bases and J by 8 bases; unmatched bases: 5. Germline V gives CDR1 SNHLY, CDR2 FYNNEI. CDR3 amino acids: CASGTAHEKLFF. In DNA, the CDR3 is TGTGCCAGCGGGACAGCTCACGAAAAACTGTTTTTT.

This chain connects TRBV30 to TRBJ2-7; TRBD1 might be the D (9 bases). The CDR3 totals 13 residues. The V end was cut by 7 bases, the J end by 9 bases, with 22 bases between. The germline V gene has CDR1 GTSNPN and CDR2 SVGIG (reference sequence). DNA for the CDR3: TGTGCCTACGGGGGGGGGACAGGGACCGGGCAGTACTTC. This encodes CAYGGGTGTGQYF.

The gene calls are TRBV19 and TRBJ1-1, with 8 positions matching TRBD1. CDR3 length equals 12 residues. V dropped 3 bases and J dropped 11; count of bases not matched to a gene: 5. Germline V gene data show CDR1 as LNHDA and CDR2 as SQIVND (reference sequence). Here the CDR3 DNA reads TGTGCCAGTAGTATCGGACAGGGCGACGCTTTCTTT. Translation: CASSIGQGDAFF. Looking up the rest from reference TRBV19 and TRBJ1-1 gives the full variable domain: DGGITQSPKYLFRKEGQNVTLSCEQNLNHDAMYWYRQDPGQGLRLIYYSQIVNDFQKGDIAEGYSVSREKKESFPLTVTSAQKNPTAFYLCASSIGQGDAFFGQGTRLTVV.